The source of this T cell receptor (beta chain) is a study of T-cell memory formation after mild COVID-19. TCRdb re-derived calls from the 5' RACE reads in MiXCR, one entry per CDR3 protein. The sample records some 300,000 distinct CDR3 sequences, 15% to 20% being singletons. Findings and limits, study-wide: The pre-infection memory compartment contained some responding clones, suggesting cross-reactive memory joined.

This clonotype was observed at least ten times. The antigen is unknown. CDR1 and CDR2 (germline): SGHTA, FQGNSA. The CDR3 has 12 residues. Deletions cut 5 bases from V and 2 bases from J, with 5 bases between. Sequencing was done on a sample of PBMCs or a T cell subset sorted from them (not recorded which). This sequence joins TRBV7-2 and TRBJ2-3; no definite D call. The source of this sequence is a man between 18 and 35 years old who had mild COVID-19 (a few samples of this study predate the infection). Cell type and time point are not known. DNA for the CDR3: TGTGCCAGCAGCCCCTACACAGATACGCAGTATTTT. Protein: CASSPYTDTQYF.